The present entry profiles one T cell receptor beta chain with its context. These data originate in a study of blood T cell repertoires in COVID-19. TCRdb's table, derived via immunoSEQ multiplex PCR, lists solely in-frame clones and lacks some. The sample contains over 200,000 clones, about four fifths of which appear only once. CDR1 is KGHSH, CDR2 LQKENI, per germline. J gave up 4 bases and V 3 bases, and 13 bases lay outside the gene matches. The CDR3 totals 17 residues. The chain employs TRBV18 and TRBJ2-7, with 9 bases matching TRBD1. The sequencing sample was made of peripheral blood. The sequence was collected from a woman aged 45-60 years with acute or convalescent COVID-19. CDR3 coding DNA: TGTGCCAGCTCACCGACAGAAGGACAGGGGCATAGGTACGAGCAGTACTTC. Encoded protein: CASSPTEGQGHRYEQYF.